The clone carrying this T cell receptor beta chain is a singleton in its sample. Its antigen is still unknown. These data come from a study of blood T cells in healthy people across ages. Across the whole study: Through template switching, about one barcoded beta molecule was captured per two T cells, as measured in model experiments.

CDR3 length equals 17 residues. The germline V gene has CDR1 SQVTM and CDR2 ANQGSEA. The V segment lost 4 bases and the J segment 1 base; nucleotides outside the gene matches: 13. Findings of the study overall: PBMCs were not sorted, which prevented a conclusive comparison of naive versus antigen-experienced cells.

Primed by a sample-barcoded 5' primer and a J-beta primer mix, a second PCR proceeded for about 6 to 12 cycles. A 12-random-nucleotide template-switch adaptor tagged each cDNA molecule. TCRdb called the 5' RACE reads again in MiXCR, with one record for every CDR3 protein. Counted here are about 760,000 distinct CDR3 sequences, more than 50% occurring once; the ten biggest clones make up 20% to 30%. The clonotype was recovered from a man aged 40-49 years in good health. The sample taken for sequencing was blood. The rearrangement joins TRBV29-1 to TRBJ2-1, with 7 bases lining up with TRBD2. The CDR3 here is CSVGGAGASLSYNEQFF. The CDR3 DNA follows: TGCAGCGTTGGTGGTGCGGGAGCGAGTTTGTCCTACAATGAGCAGTTCTTC.